Listed below are T cell receptor beta chains from one sample, sequenced in a study of CD8+ T cells in alopecia areata. TCRdb's copy holds only in-frame clones and misses some; the assay was immunoSEQ multiplex PCR. In the table there are 100,000 to 150,000 clones, roughly 57% of which are singletons. The sequencing here drew on CD4+ T cells sorted from blood, taken at week 4, from a patient treated with tofacitinib. The receptors stem from a human donor with alopecia areata. The CDR3 runs from the conserved cysteine through the conserved F or W. The order of the fields is V gene, CDR3 protein.

v_gene: TRBV9
CDR3aa: CASSLTTYNEQFF

v_gene: TRBV27
CDR3aa: CASSRGQGSYGYTF

v_gene: TRBV29-1
CDR3aa: CSVSLNEKLFF

v_gene: TRBV11-1
CDR3aa: CASSFEGLPGTFF

v_gene: TRBV30
CDR3aa: CAWSVTGREQFF

v_gene: TRBV14
CDR3aa: CASSPGAYGYTF

v_gene: TRBV27
CDR3aa: CASSLRPSMNGEQYF

v_gene: TRBV4-2
CDR3aa: CASSQGLAGGRGDTQYF

v_gene: TRBV29-1
CDR3aa: CSVVGGTGNQPQHF

v_gene: TRBV30
CDR3aa: CASTGGAGETQYF

v_gene: TRBV18
CDR3aa: CASSPRSHNYGYTF

v_gene: TRBV5-4
CDR3aa: CASSSGQDGSLFF

v_gene: TRBV29-1
CDR3aa: CSAVRQQNTGELFF

v_gene: TRBV4-2
CDR3aa: CASSPAGEAGELFF

v_gene: TRBV29-1
CDR3aa: CSVDSDSNQPQHF

v_gene: TRBV19
CDR3aa: CASSFRTGENYGYTF

v_gene: TRBV9
CDR3aa: CASSVGTGGTDGYTF

v_gene: TRBV29-1
CDR3aa: CSVRITGEESPQHF

v_gene: TRBV7-2
CDR3aa: CASSTEGDSYEQYF

v_gene: TRBV18
CDR3aa: CASSGESYNEQFF

v_gene: TRBV4-1
CDR3aa: CASSQETAYSNQPQHF

v_gene: TRBV6-5
CDR3aa: CASSYRRAEDTQYF

v_gene: TRBV30
CDR3aa: CAWSVRGPTTF

v_gene: TRBV5-1
CDR3aa: CASRSDNVLTF

v_gene: TRBV7-2
CDR3aa: CASSSRVRYETQYF

v_gene: TRBV15
CDR3aa: CATSREYPSEQFF

v_gene: TRBV4-2
CDR3aa: CASSQQGTSGGFTDTQYF

v_gene: TRBV7-2
CDR3aa: CASSVRGYNSPLHF

v_gene: TRBV5-6
CDR3aa: CASSLEGQGIFGHGYTF

v_gene: TRBV13
CDR3aa: CASSLRQGTMNTEAFF

v_gene: TRBV10-3
CDR3aa: CAIGDGGYTF

v_gene: TRBV29-1
CDR3aa: CSALAGQETQYF

v_gene: TRBV30
CDR3aa: CAWSGQGRQFF

v_gene: TRBV5-1
CDR3aa: CASSLGQGNNYEQYF

v_gene: TRBV7-6
CDR3aa: CASSSALLGAGTEAFF

v_gene: TRBV14
CDR3aa: CASSPSGRRTGELFF

v_gene: TRBV6-5
CDR3aa: CASSARNEQFF

v_gene: TRBV30
CDR3aa: CAWRAPAESNTGELFF

v_gene: TRBV7-2
CDR3aa: CASSFREYQETQYF

v_gene: TRBV1
CDR3aa: CTSSQGPIRLSYEQYF

v_gene: TRBV7-2
CDR3aa: CASSSMGTSGTHTQYF

v_gene: TRBV25-1
CDR3aa: CASSEFQGQGHNEQFF

v_gene: TRBV5-1
CDR3aa: CASSLSPPPRETQYF

v_gene: TRBV25-1
CDR3aa: CASSGGPYEQYF

v_gene: TRBV7-9
CDR3aa: CATRSLGGGISSYEQYF

v_gene: TRBV6-6
CDR3aa: CASRSLRGLETQYF

v_gene: TRBV10-3
CDR3aa: CAISQMDRGSHEQFF

v_gene: TRBV9
CDR3aa: CASSVSSTDTQYF

v_gene: TRBV7-9
CDR3aa: CASSLVHQKYPAKNIQYF

v_gene: TRBV7-3
CDR3aa: CASSPKRIGPPNTGELFF

v_gene: TRBV30
CDR3aa: CAWSELKGQPQHF

v_gene: TRBV29-1
CDR3aa: CSVHLTGGTEAFF

v_gene: TRBV7-9
CDR3aa: CASSSRPSSYEQYF